This TCR beta chain was documented in a study of cytomegalovirus exposure and HLA in healthy donors. The study, taken as a whole, reports: Cytomegalovirus association was assigned to more than 150 TCR beta chains. Data from an earlier analysis indicated that most TCR beta V segments were productive either about 87% or about 30% of the time.

13 Jbeta primers and 60 Vbeta primers were used for the PCR. Some clones are missing from TCRdb's copy, which holds only in-frame ones; the method was immunoSEQ multiplex PCR. The data contain a few hundred thousand clones, 75% to 85% of them singletons. Note on this clone: Its antigen is not identified.

The V gene lost 5 bases and the J gene lost 8 bases, with 18 bases spanning the gap. The CDR3 covers 15 residues. CDR1 is SEHNR, CDR2 FQNEAQ, per germline (reference sequence). The TCR originated in a girl aged 2 to 9 in good health and CMV-seronegative. Sequencing was performed on PBMCs. The chain recombines TRBV7-9 with TRBJ1-4, with D uncertain. For the CDR3, the DNA is TGTGCCAGCAGCCCTGACCGCGAGCAGGTCGAAAAACTGTTTTTT. This codes for CASSPDREQVEKLFF.